This T cell receptor beta chain was sequenced for a study of Graves' ophthalmopathy and Graves' hyperthyroidism. V was clipped by 0 bases and J by 0 bases; unmatched bases: 4. CDR3 length equals 16 residues. RNA transcripts were the template, and TCR beta CDR3 regions were amplified from them. HTBI-primed first-round RT-PCR preceded second-round multiplex PCR. MiXCR, run by TCRdb on the multiplex PCR reads, gives a single entry per CDR3 protein. In the table there are about 400,000 distinct CDR3 sequences, under 25% of which are singletons. Patients were left out if they had other autoimmune diseases, uncontrolled infections, pregnancy or lactation. The diagnosis combined clinical symptoms, thyroxine, TRAb, thyroid ultrasound and orbital computed tomography scans. Findings and limits, study-wide: A 13-signature model separated ophthalmopathy from stable hyperthyroidism, around 88% sensitivity, 65% to 82% specificity.

Of note for this clonotype: Its specificity is unknown.

This clonotype was sampled from a woman in her late teens or twenties with stable Graves' hyperthyroidism. The chain links TRBV12-3 or TRBV12-4 to TRBJ2-7; 8 nucleotides agree with TRBD2. The sequencing input was peripheral blood. This CDR3 is CASSLALGGVSYEQYF. DNA of the CDR3: TGTGCCAGCAGTTTAGCGCTCGGGGGGGTCTCCTACGAGCAGTACTTC.